This is a list of T cell receptor beta chains from one sample in a study of shared clonotypes between healthy human individuals. Measured with immunoSEQ multiplex PCR; TCRdb has only the in-frame clones, and not every one. Of 2 million to 2.5 million clones in the sample, nearly 97% were seen once. What was sequenced was naive CD4+ T cells sorted from blood. The receptor set was obtained from a man younger than 35 in good health. Each CDR3 is given with its conserved first and last residue. Each record gives: V gene, CDR3 length, clone size, J gene, D gene, CDR3 DNA, CDR3 protein. A D gene is named only where the DNA matches it firmly. Rows may omit the clone size; those that give it use once, few, many or a size class.

TRBV6-1	14	NA	TRBJ2-3	NA	TGTGCCAGCAGTGGTCTGGGCAGCACAGATACGCAGTATTTT	CASSGLGSTDTQYF
TRBV28	13	NA	TRBJ1-2	TRBD1	TGTGCCAGCAGCCCGGAGGGGGCGAATGGCTACACCTTC	CASSPEGANGYTF
TRBV29-1	11	NA	TRBJ2-4	NA	TGCAGCGTTACAGGGTCAAGCATTCAGTACTTC	CSVTGSSIQYF
TRBV4-1	15	NA	TRBJ1-1	NA	TGCGCCAGCAGCGTCGCGGGCCTCGGGAACACTGAAGCTTTCTTT	CASSVAGLGNTEAFF
TRBV30	11	few	TRBJ2-2	NA	TGTGCCTGGAGTGTAGGCGGGGAGCTGTTTTTT	CAWSVGGELFF
TRBV2	11	NA	TRBJ2-7	NA	TGTGCCAGCAGCCCCGTGGGGGAGCAGTACTTC	CASSPVGEQYF
TRBV5-1	13	NA	TRBJ2-2	NA	TGCGCCAGCAGCTTAACAGGGTACGGGGAGCTGTTTTTT	CASSLTGYGELFF
TRBV2	14	NA	TRBJ1-1	TRBD1	TGTGCCAGCTCCAGGGACAGGGCTGGCACTGAAGCTTTCTTT	CASSRDRAGTEAFF
TRBV7-9	16	NA	TRBJ2-1	TRBD2	TGTGCCAGCAGCTTAGGGACTAGCGGTGCCTACAATGAGCAGTTCTTC	CASSLGTSGAYNEQFF
TRBV7-2	15	NA	TRBJ2-1	TRBD2	TGTGCCAGCAGCTTAGCCCCAGCGGGGGGAAGCGAGCAGTTCTTC	CASSLAPAGGSEQFF
TRBV7-2	15	NA	TRBJ2-5	NA	TGTGCCAGCAGCGCCGAACTAGCATCGGGAGAGACCCAGTACTTC	CASSAELASGETQYF
TRBV10-3	15	NA	TRBJ1-4	NA	TGTGCCATCAGTGAGTCGGGGCAGGGGAGTGAAAAACTGTTTTTT	CAISESGQGSEKLFF
TRBV4-2	15	NA	TRBJ2-1	TRBD1	TGTGCCAGCAGCCAGGAGGGACAGGGAGACAATGAGCAGTTCTTC	CASSQEGQGDNEQFF
TRBV18	14	NA	TRBJ2-4	NA	TGTGCCAGCTCGCAATCCGGGACGAAAAACATTCAGTACTTC	CASSQSGTKNIQYF
TRBV25-1	16	NA	TRBJ2-3	TRBD1	TGTGCCAGCAGTGAGCCGGGACAGGGGGCTTCAGATACGCAGTATTTT	CASSEPGQGASDTQYF
TRBV20-1	11	NA	TRBJ2-3	NA	TGCAGTGCTGGAGCCACAGATACGCAGTATTTT	CSAGATDTQYF
TRBV29-1	11	NA	TRBJ1-1	NA	TGCAGCGTTCACCGAGAGACTGAAGCTTTCTTT	CSVHRETEAFF
TRBV18	15	NA	TRBJ1-1	NA	TGTGCCAGCTCACCCGGGGTCCAGAAGAACACTGAAGCTTTCTTT	CASSPGVQKNTEAFF
TRBV6-6	14	NA	TRBJ2-3	NA	TGTGCCAGCAGTTACTCGAGAGGGCCGGATACGCAGTATTTT	CASSYSRGPDTQYF
TRBV30	12	NA	TRBJ1-1	NA	TGTGCCTGGGGGGTTGGGCAAGCAGTGGCTTTCTTT	CAWGVGQAVAFF
TRBV27	15	NA	TRBJ1-2	NA	TGTGCCAGCAGAACTTTTAAACAGGGCAACTATGGCTACACCTTC	CASRTFKQGNYGYTF
TRBV7-2	17	NA	TRBJ2-3	NA	TGTGCCAGCAGCTTAGAAGGGGTCGGAGATCTCACAGATACGCAGTATTTT	CASSLEGVGDLTDTQYF
TRBV4-2	14	NA	TRBJ2-3	TRBD2	TGTGCCAGCAGCCCGGGGGGGTCCACGGATACGCAGTATTTT	CASSPGGSTDTQYF
TRBV30	12	NA	TRBJ2-7	TRBD2	TGTGCCTGGAGTGTACCAGCGGGGGAGCAGTACTTC	CAWSVPAGEQYF
TRBV29-1	14	NA	TRBJ2-1	TRBD2	TGCAGCGTTGAAGGCGGGGGTCTTCCTGTTGAGCAGTTCTTC	CSVEGGGLPVEQFF
TRBV27	14	NA	TRBJ2-7	NA	TGTGCCAGCAGCACGCCAAGTGGGGGGTACGAGCAGTACTTC	CASSTPSGGYEQYF
TRBV11-3	14	NA	TRBJ2-2	TRBD2	TGTGCCAGCCGGGGGGGCCGGGGCACCGGGGAGCTGTTTTTT	CASRGGRGTGELFF
TRBV27	13	NA	TRBJ1-1	NA	TGTGCCAGCAGTGCTATTTACGGGACTGAAGCTTTCTTT	CASSAIYGTEAFF
TRBV2	16	NA	TRBJ2-2	NA	TGTGCCAGCACCGAACGGGCCCAAGCGGGCACCGGGGAGCTGTTTTTT	CASTERAQAGTGELFF
TRBV18	13	NA	TRBJ2-5	NA	TGTGCCAGCTCACCAGCTAGGAGCAGTACCCAGTACTTC	CASSPARSSTQYF
TRBV10-1	14	NA	TRBJ2-7	TRBD1	TGCGCCAGGAAGTACAGGGGTGGGGGATACGAGCAGTACTTC	CARKYRGGGYEQYF
TRBV5-1	15	NA	TRBJ2-5	NA	TGCGCCAGCAGCTTGGAGGGGCGCCGGTTGGAGACCCAGTACTTC	CASSLEGRRLETQYF
TRBV4-1	20	once	TRBJ2-7	TRBD2	TGCGCCAGCAGCCAAGCGATATTGCCAGTCGTGCCTAGCGGGGCCTACGAGCAGTACTTC	CASSQAILPVVPSGAYEQYF
TRBV29-1	15	once	TRBJ1-2	NA	TGCAGCGTTGCCGTAGGGAGTAATACTAACTATGGCTACACCTTC	CSVAVGSNTNYGYTF
TRBV9	11	NA	TRBJ2-3	NA	TGTGCCAGCTCACGAGACGGTTTGCAGTATTTT	CASSRDGLQYF
TRBV4-3	14	NA	TRBJ2-3	NA	TGCGCCAGCAGCCAAGAAGGGGGTACAGATACGCAGTATTTT	CASSQEGGTDTQYF
TRBV6-1	13	NA	TRBJ2-4	TRBD2	TGTGCCAGCAGTGATAGCGGGAGTCGTATTCAGTACTTC	CASSDSGSRIQYF
TRBV5-1	14	once	TRBJ2-2	NA	TGCGCCAGCAGCGTGGGGGAAAACACCGGGGAGCTGTTTTTT	CASSVGENTGELFF
TRBV19	15	NA	TRBJ2-4	NA	TGTGCCAGTAGTATCGCGGGGTTAGCCAAAAACATTCAGTACTTC	CASSIAGLAKNIQYF
TRBV2	15	NA	TRBJ1-2	NA	TGTGCCAGCAGTCTTCTCATCGGGGGGAACTATGGCTACACCTTC	CASSLLIGGNYGYTF
TRBV7-3	13	NA	TRBJ2-1	NA	TGTGCCAGCTCCCGTGTTAGCTTCTATGAGCAGTTCTTC	CASSRVSFYEQFF
TRBV6-5	14	NA	TRBJ1-1	TRBD1	TGTGCCAGCAGACAGGGACAGCTGAACACTGAAGCTTTCTTT	CASRQGQLNTEAFF
TRBV6-5	14	NA	TRBJ1-2	TRBD1	TGTGCCAGCAGTTATGGCAGGGGGCTTTATGGCTACACCTTC	CASSYGRGLYGYTF
TRBV5-1	17	NA	TRBJ1-4	NA	TGCGCCAGCAGCAAAACAAAAGAGGGGGTGGCTAATGAAAAACTGTTTTTT	CASSKTKEGVANEKLFF
TRBV5-6	13	NA	TRBJ1-5	TRBD1	TGTGCCAGCAGCTGGGCCCTACAGGGGGCCCAGCATTTT	CASSWALQGAQHF
TRBV19	12	NA	TRBJ2-5	NA	TGTGCCAGTAGCCCCGCCGGAGAGACCCAGTACTTC	CASSPAGETQYF
TRBV2	14	NA	TRBJ1-6	NA	TGTGCCAGCACGGGGAGCTCCTATAATTCACCCCTCCACTTT	CASTGSSYNSPLHF
TRBV28	16	NA	TRBJ2-1	TRBD1	TGTGCCAGCAGTCTGGACAGGGGGAGCTCCTACAATGAGCAGTTCTTC	CASSLDRGSSYNEQFF
TRBV7-2	15	once	TRBJ2-7	TRBD1	TGTGCCAGCAGCCGCCCCGGGACAGGGGAATGGGAGCAGTACTTC	CASSRPGTGEWEQYF
TRBV7-7	13	NA	TRBJ2-2	NA	TGTGCTAGCAGCCAACAGGAGTCCGGGGAGCTGTTTTTT	CASSQQESGELFF
TRBV6-1	15	NA	TRBJ1-3	NA	TGTGCCAGCAGTACGGACAGCACCTCTGGAAACACCATATATTTT	CASSTDSTSGNTIYF
TRBV30	13	once	TRBJ1-2	TRBD1	TGTGCCTGGGGACAGGGCCCTAACTATGGCTACACCTTC	CAWGQGPNYGYTF
TRBV7-9	15	NA	TRBJ2-5	NA	TGTGCCAGCAGCTTACGTGAGGGGAAGAGGGAGACCCAGTACTTC	CASSLREGKRETQYF
TRBV10-2	15	NA	TRBJ1-2	TRBD1	TGCGCCAGCAGTGTTGTCTCGGGACAGATCTATGGCTACACCTTC	CASSVVSGQIYGYTF
TRBV28	12	NA	TRBJ2-2	NA	TGTGCCAGCATACATAACACCGGGGAGCTGTTTTTT	CASIHNTGELFF